One sample yielded the 11 T cell receptor beta chains listed below, sequenced in a study of blood T cell repertoires in COVID-19. Measured with immunoSEQ multiplex PCR; TCRdb has only the in-frame clones, and not every one. The sample shows some 220,000 clones, approximately 80% of them seen only once. Sequencing input: peripheral blood. Receptors were obtained from a human donor in a cohort sampled during active COVID-19.

In this sample, this clone turned up a few times. The CDR3: CASSKDSDNQPQHF. DNA of the CDR3: TGTGCCAGCAGTAAGGACAGTGATAATCAGCCCCAGCATTTT. The chain recombines TRBV6-5 with TRBJ1-5; a possible D gene is TRBD1 (6 bases). This CDR3 spans 14 amino acids. Between the trimmed V and J ends, which lost 5 bases and 4 bases, there was a span of 12 bases. Per germline, CDR1 MNHEY and CDR2 SVGAGI.

This chain uses TRBV21-1 with TRBJ1-1; the D call in the table, TRBD1, was not verified against the DNA. TRBV21-1 counts as a pseudogene. The CDR3 is 15 amino acids. The CDR3 bases are TGTGCCAGCAGCACGGACAGTGTGATGAACACTGAAGCTTTCTTT. As protein: CASSTDSVMNTEAFF.

This clone was found a few times. The chain carries TRBV19 and TRBJ1-5; D may be TRBD1 (5 bases). V dropped 7 bases and J dropped 6 bases, with 13 bases sitting between them. The CDR3 is made up of 13 amino acids. Germline-derived CDR1 and CDR2 are LNHDA and SQIVND (reference sequence). Written as DNA, the CDR3 is TGTGCCAGTACCCCGGACAAGACTCAGCCCCAGCATTTT. Its protein is CASTPDKTQPQHF. The full variable domain, with the rest looked up from reference TRBV19 and TRBJ1-5, is DGGITQSPKYLFRKEGQNVTLSCEQNLNHDAMYWYRQDPGQGLRLIYYSQIVNDFQKGDIAEGYSVSREKKESFPLTVTSAQKNPTAFYLCASTPDKTQPQHFGDGTRLSIL.

The chain is built from TRBV7-2 and TRBJ1-2; D is possibly TRBD1 (6 bases). The germline V and J ends were trimmed by 2 bases and 7 bases, with 11 bases remaining between them. Germline CDR1 reads SGHTA; CDR2 reads FQGNSA. The CDR3 has 13 amino acids. This chain's CDR3 is CASSLNREGGYTF. CDR3 DNA: TGTGCCAGCAGCTTAAACAGGGAGGGTGGCTACACCTTC.

This clone was seen only once. The rearrangement uses TRBV7-3 and TRBJ2-4; D is possibly TRBD2 (5 bases). The germline V gene encodes CDR1 SGHTA and CDR2 FQGTGA. The CDR3 is made up of 14 amino acids. The ends were cut back, 5 bases at V and 4 bases at J, with 12 bases in the middle. The CDR3 region is CASSLGREKNIQYF. CDR3 DNA: TGTGCCAGCAGCCTCGGACGGGAAAAAAACATTCAGTACTTC.

This chain joins TRBV20-1 and TRBJ1-1; TRBD1 is a possible D gene (5 bases). V was clipped by 3 bases and J by 0 bases, with 11 bases between them. The V gene's germline CDR1 is DFQATT and CDR2 SNEGSKA (reference sequence). The CDR3 totals 14 residues. CDR3 in amino acids: CSASSQGVNTEAFF. The CDR3 nucleotides are TGCAGTGCTAGTAGCCAAGGGGTGAACACTGAAGCTTTCTTT.

This sequence joins TRBV2 and TRBJ1-3, with 7 bases identical to TRBD1. This CDR3 spans 14 amino acids. Per germline, CDR1 SNHLY and CDR2 FYNNEI. Losses at the gene ends were 5 bases for V and 4 bases for J; bases not matched to a gene: 5. The DNA for the CDR3 is TGTGCCAGCAGTAGGGACAGCCCAGGAAACACCATATATTTT. Translation gives CASSRDSPGNTIYF.

This clone appeared a single time. The chain carries TRBV6-2 or TRBV6-3 and TRBJ2-7; D is ambiguous. The germline V and J ends were trimmed by 0 bases and 0 bases, with 6 bases remaining between them. CDR1 is MNHEY and CDR2 is SVGEGT in the germline V gene. CDR3 length: 14 residues. CDR3 bases: TGTGCCAGCAGTTACTCGGGCAGCTCCTACGAGCAGTACTTC. This codes for CASSYSGSSYEQYF.

This clone occurred many times. This rearrangement joins TRBV30 to TRBJ1-2; D is possibly TRBD1 (5 bases). In germline, CDR1 is GTSNPN, CDR2 SVGIG (reference sequence). The CDR3 runs to 14 residues. Deletions cut 5 bases from V and 4 bases from J, with 17 bases between. The CDR3: CAWDQKGASYGYTF. The CDR3 nucleotides are TGTGCCTGGGACCAGAAAGGGGCTAGCTATGGCTACACCTTC. Complete variable domain (other parts from reference TRBV30 and TRBJ1-2): SQTIHQWPATLVQPVGSPLSLECTVEGTSNPNLYWYRQAAGRGLQLLFYSVGIGQISSEVPQNLSASRPQDRQFILSSKKLLLSDSGFYLCAWDQKGASYGYTFGSGTRLTVV.

The chain employs TRBV11-3 and TRBJ2-3; D might be TRBD1 (5 bases). CDR3 length: 14 residues. V was shortened by 4 bases and J by 4 bases, with 12 bases between the two germline ends. The V gene's germline CDR1 is SGHNT and CDR2 YENEEA. The CDR3 here is CASSSTGRADTQYF. CDR3 sequence (DNA): TGTGCCAGCAGCTCTACCGGCAGGGCAGATACGCAGTATTTT. Full variable domain (outside the CDR3, taken from reference TRBV11-3 and TRBJ2-3): EAGVVQSPRYKIIEKKQPVAFWCNPISGHNTLYWYLQNLGQGPELLIRYENEEAVDDSQLPKDRFSAERLKGVDSTLKIQPAELGDSAVYLCASSSTGRADTQYFGPGTRLTVL.

CDR3 protein: CAISVEDRGTEAFF. The DNA for the CDR3 is TGTGCCATCAGTGTAGAGGACAGGGGCACTGAAGCTTTCTTT. The J gene is TRBJ1-1, the V gene TRBV10-3; 9 bases agree with TRBD1. The length of the CDR3 is 14 residues. The germline V gene has CDR1 ENHRY and CDR2 SYGVKD. Unmatched junction bases numbered 4, after V lost 4 bases and J lost 4 bases.